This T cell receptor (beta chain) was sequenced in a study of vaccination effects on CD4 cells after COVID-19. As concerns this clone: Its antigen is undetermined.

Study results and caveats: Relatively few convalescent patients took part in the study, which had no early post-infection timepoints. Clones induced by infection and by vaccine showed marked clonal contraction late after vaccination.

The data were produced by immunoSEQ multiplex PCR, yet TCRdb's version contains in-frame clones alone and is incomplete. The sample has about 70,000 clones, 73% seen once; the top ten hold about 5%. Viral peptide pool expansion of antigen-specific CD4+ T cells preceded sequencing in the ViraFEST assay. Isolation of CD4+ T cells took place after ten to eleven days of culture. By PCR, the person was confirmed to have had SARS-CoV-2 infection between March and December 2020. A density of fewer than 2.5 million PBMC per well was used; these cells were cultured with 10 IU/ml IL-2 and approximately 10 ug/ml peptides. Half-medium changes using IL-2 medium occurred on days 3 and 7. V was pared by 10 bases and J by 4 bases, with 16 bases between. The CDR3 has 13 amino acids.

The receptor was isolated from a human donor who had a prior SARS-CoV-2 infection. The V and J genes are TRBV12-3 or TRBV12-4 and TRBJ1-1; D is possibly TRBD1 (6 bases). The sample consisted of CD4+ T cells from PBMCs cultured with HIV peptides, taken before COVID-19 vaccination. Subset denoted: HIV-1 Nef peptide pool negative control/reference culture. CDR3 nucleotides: TGTGCCATTAAGTCAGGGGTGGGCACTGAAGCTTTCTTT. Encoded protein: CAIKSGVGTEAFF.